The T cell receptor beta chain described here comes from a study of T cells in Graves' hyperthyroidism and ophthalmopathy (dated by TCRdb to the late 2010s). For context, the study as a whole: Peripheral blood samples were taken at initial diagnosis, before any treatment was given. TCR V-J signatures able to tell the groups apart were searched for in a discovery cohort of 90 to 100 patients, of whom roughly 42 had Graves' ophthalmopathy and 55 to 65 had stable Graves' hyperthyroidism. An independent validation cohort of under 20 hyperthyroidism patients and 15 or so patients who later progressed to ophthalmopathy tested prospective prediction of ophthalmopathy. The roughly 94 discovery patients were randomly split 7:3 into training and test sets. In roughly six Graves' hyperthyroidism patients, the study also compared T-cell repertoires from thyroid tissue with T-cell repertoires from blood. After sampling, hyperthyroidism patients received methimazole starting at 30 mg daily, and ophthalmopathy patients received high-dose intravenous methylprednisolone. According to the paper, TCR Vbeta CDR3 sequencing was carried out on approximately 140 peripheral blood samples, which came from 40 to 45 ophthalmopathy, some 73 hyperthyroidism and approximately 17 progressor patients.

The TCR beta CDR3 regions were amplified from the RNA transcripts. The TCR CDR3 was subjected to a first round of RT-PCR using the HTBI primer set and the Qiagen OneStep RT-PCR kit. A second multiplex PCR round built the libraries, followed by size selection and purification. Sequencing of the libraries was done on an Illumina HiSeq2000 using paired-end 100 bp reads. The original methods were these. SOAPnuke was used to process the raw data, with reads discarded if the reads contained adapters or uncalled bases, had a mean Phred below 15, or lacked an exact constant-primer or identifier match. COPE v1.2.5 was used to merge high-quality paired reads, and clonotypes were defined as unique nucleotide sequences. Clonotypes were aligned to IMGT TRBV, TRBD and TRBJ reference segments using MiTCR v1.1. Only V-J combinations with frequency above 0.0001, covering 99% to 99.2% of repertoires, were analysed. A TCS score was defined as the ratio between F50 (clonal expansion) and ExV (chaos), using BLOSUM62-based TCRdist between CDR3 peptides within each V-J. Welch's t-statistics and random forest reduced around 550 V-J features to some 14, which were used in a naive Bayes classifier (R e1071). TCRdb applied fastp at Q25 and MiXCR to the public reads, then kept only in-frame beta chains. Under each unique CDR3 protein, matching rows form one entry showing the most common genes and DNA. TCRdb, rather than the study authors, made the V and J calls. This sample lists roughly 380,000 distinct CDR3 sequences; approximately 13% were detected once. The ten most abundant clones make up less than 25% of the sample.

The V end gives up 4 bases and the J end 4 bases, leaving 9 bases in the junction not matched to a gene. The CDR1 and CDR2 encoded by the germline V gene (reference sequence) are LGHDT and YNNKEL. Its CDR3 holds 15 amino acids, cysteine through phenylalanine. Only CDR3 DNA is held: 45 bases, read in frame from base 1. Hyperthyroidism patients were aged 18 to 65 years and newly diagnosed, with disease duration of less than 2 months. Exclusion was applied to patients with uncontrolled infections, other autoimmune diseases, pregnancy or lactation. Clinical symptoms, serum thyroxine and TRAb, thyroid ultrasound, and orbital computed tomography formed the basis for the diagnoses. For progressor patients, blood was drawn at the first diagnosis of hyperthyroidism, before any ophthalmopathy symptoms had appeared. PBMCs were separated from under 12 ml of fresh peripheral blood using Ficoll-Paque density gradient centrifugation. Patients classed as progressors first received a Graves' hyperthyroidism diagnosis and then went on to develop ophthalmopathy during follow-up. Trizol reagent was used to extract total RNA, and RNA quality was then checked on an Agilent 2100 Bioanalyzer.

Broader findings and caveats from the paper: During validation, the model predicted progression to ophthalmopathy a median of approximately six months ahead of onset, with around 65% sensitivity and 72.22% specificity. In cross-validation, a model built on a 13 V-J signature told ophthalmopathy apart from stable hyperthyroidism with about 90% sensitivity and 81% to 82% specificity, and in testing the same model reached 80%/75%. No statistical method was used to fix the sample size in advance, and group allocation was not hidden from the investigators. Most expanded thyroid clonotypes (frequency above 0.001) were also found in blood, which suggests that blood repertoires may mirror thyroid immune responses.

This clonotype was counted at least ten times. It lacks a known antigen. Within one base of it there is no much larger clone, and no base qualities were kept. In this chain, TRBV3-1 is recombined with TRBJ2-5; the central 7 bases match TRBD2. The sequenced sample was blood. This TCR derives from a man younger than 45 with Graves' hyperthyroidism that later progressed to Graves' ophthalmopathy. The CDR3 protein sequence reads: CASSPPGGWGETQYF. In nucleotides, the sequence is TGTGCCAGCAGCCCTCCGGGGGGATGGGGAGAGACCCAGTACTTC.